The next 24 T cell receptor beta chains were all read from a single sample in a study of blood T cell repertoires in COVID-19. The repertoire was sequenced with immunoSEQ multiplex PCR; TCRdb's copy has only in-frame clones and lacks some. Among over 150,000 clones listed, roughly 80% were seen once. Source material: peripheral blood. The receptors were gathered from a woman older than 75 with COVID-19, enrolled during active disease.

In its sample, this clone was seen a few times. The chain is built from TRBV2 and TRBJ2-7, with TRBD1 as a possible D gene (5 bases). The germline CDR1 and CDR2 sequences are SNHLY and FYNNEI. The CDR3 length is 12 residues. Trimming took 9 bases from V and 0 from J, leaving 9 bases between them. The DNA of the CDR3 is TGTGCCAGTAGGGGTAACTCCTACGAGCAGTACTTC. Protein product: CASRGNSYEQYF.

This chain joins TRBV3-1 (or the pseudogene TRBV3-2) and TRBJ1-1; D unclear. V lost 4 bases to trimming and J lost 1 base, with 13 bases between them. This CDR3 has 15 residues. Germline V gene sequence: CDR1 LGHDT, CDR2 YNNKEL (reference sequence). In nucleotides, the CDR3 is TGTGCCAGCAGCCGAGGGAGAGATCCGAACACTGAAGCTTTCTTT. This translates into CASSRGRDPNTEAFF.

This clone has only one observation. V usage is TRBV7-9 and J usage is TRBJ1-2; a possible D gene is TRBD1 (6 bases). The CDR3 loop spans 17 amino acids. V was trimmed by 5 bases and J by 7 bases, leaving 26 bases between them. CDR1 is SEHNR, CDR2 FQNEAQ, per germline (reference sequence). CDR3 in amino acids: CASSGRDETGGLGGYTF. As DNA, the CDR3 is TGTGCCAGCAGCGGAAGAGACGAGACAGGAGGTTTGGGTGGCTACACCTTC. Full variable domain (rest looked up from reference TRBV7-9 and TRBJ1-2): DTGVSQNPRHKITKRGQNVTFRCDPISEHNRLYWYRQTLGQGPEFLTYFQNEAQLEKSRLLSDRFSAERPKGSFSTLEIQRTEQGDSAMYLCASSGRDETGGLGGYTFGSGTRLTVV.

The chain is built from TRBV18 and TRBJ2-2; TRBD2 is a possible D gene (6 bases). Trimming removed 3 bases at V and 1 base at J, with 6 bases between. Germline lookup yields CDR1 KGHSH and CDR2 LQKENI. This CDR3 has 14 amino acids. CDR3 nucleotide sequence: TGTGCCAGCTCACCGGGGGGGAACACCGGGGAGCTGTTTTTT. It codes for CASSPGGNTGELFF.

The chain links TRBV7-9 to TRBJ1-4, with D perhaps matching TRBD1 (6 bases). This CDR3 is 14 amino acids long. Germline CDR1 reads SEHNR; CDR2 reads FQNEAQ (reference sequence). Trimming removed 6 bases at V and 5 bases at J, with 13 bases between. CDR3 DNA: TGTGCCAGCAGAGAAGGACAGATGAATGAAAAACTGTTTTTT. Residues: CASREGQMNEKLFF.

V gene TRBV15 combines with J gene TRBJ1-2; possibly TRBD1 for D (5 bases). Germline V CDR1 and CDR2: LNHNV, YYDKDF (reference sequence). CDR3 length: 13 amino acids. Trimming removed 2 bases from V and 8 bases from J, with 12 bases in between. As DNA, the CDR3 is TGTGCCACCAGCAGAACCCAGGGTTCCGGCTACACCTTC. Protein product: CATSRTQGSGYTF.

The J gene is TRBJ1-1, the V gene TRBV12-3 or TRBV12-4, with D maybe TRBD1 (6 bases). Trimming took 6 bases from V and 5 from J, leaving 13 bases between them. The CDR3 extends over 13 amino acids. The chain's CDR3 is CASSPQGSTEAFF. In DNA, the CDR3 is TGTGCCAGCAGCCCACAGGGTAGTACTGAAGCTTTCTTT.

The chain recombines TRBV6-5 with TRBJ1-6, with D possibly matching TRBD1 (5 bases). The CDR3 has 15 residues. The germline CDR1 and CDR2 sequences are MNHEY and SVGAGI. The V gene lost 0 bases and the J gene lost 9 bases, with 12 bases spanning the gap. The CDR3 is CASSYSIERGSPLHF. Written as DNA, the CDR3 is TGTGCCAGCAGTTACTCGATTGAAAGGGGTTCACCCCTCCACTTT.

This chain links TRBV5-8 with TRBJ1-6; 8 positions agree with TRBD1. The CDR3 has 16 amino acids. Germline-derived CDR1 and CDR2 are SGHTS and YDEGEE. Germline trimming cut 4 bases from V and 2 bases from J; bases unmatched to any gene: 5. Here the CDR3 reads CASSQTGAAYNSPLHF. CDR3 nucleotides: TGTGCCAGCAGCCAGACAGGGGCGGCCTATAATTCACCCCTCCACTTT.

V and J are TRBV7-2 and TRBJ2-6; D perhaps matches TRBD2 (5 bases). CDR1 and CDR2 from the germline V gene are SGHTA and FQGNSA. V lost 0 bases and J 1 base, leaving 10 bases between the germline ends. The CDR3 length is 17 residues. DNA for the CDR3: TGTGCCAGCAGCTTAGCTAGACTATCTTCTGGGGCCAACGTCCTGACTTTC. Its protein product is CASSLARLSSGANVLTF. Full variable domain (remainder filled in from reference TRBV7-2 and TRBJ2-6): GAGVSQSPSNKVTEKGKDVELRCDPISGHTALYWYRQSLGQGLEFLIYFQGNSAPDKSGLPSDRFSAERTGGSVSTLTIQRTQQEDSAVYLCASSLARLSSGANVLTFGAGSRLTVL.

The CDR3 loop is CASSHRTSGQETQYF. DNA for the CDR3: TGTGCCAGCAGCCACCGGACTAGCGGCCAAGAGACCCAGTACTTC. V gene TRBV5-4 combines with J gene TRBJ2-5; TRBD2 matches 10 bases. With 4 bases clipped from V and 1 base from J, the junction kept 4 bases outside the gene matches. Germline V gene data show CDR1 as SGHNT and CDR2 as YYREEE (reference sequence). The CDR3 loop spans 15 amino acids.

This clone was recorded once. The chain has TRBV18 and TRBJ2-2; 11 positions agree with TRBD1. From germline, CDR1 is KGHSH and CDR2 LQKENI. There are 16 residues in the CDR3. The junction had 2 bases not matched to a gene; V was cut back by 2 bases and J by 3 bases. The CDR3 sequence: CASSPGQGADTGELFF. The CDR3 nucleotides are TGTGCCAGCTCACCAGGACAGGGGGCTGACACCGGGGAGCTGTTTTTT. Drawing the rest from reference TRBV18 and TRBJ2-2, the complete variable domain is NAGVMQNPRHLVRRRGQEARLRCSPMKGHSHVYWYRQLPEEGLKFMVYLQKENIIDESGMPKERFSAEFPKEGPSILRIQQVVRGDSAAYFCASSPGQGADTGELFFGEGSRLTVL.

This clone was detected only once. The chain carries TRBV5-5 and TRBJ2-7; tentative D call: TRBD1 (5 bases). CDR1 is SGHKS, CDR2 YYEKEE, per germline (reference sequence). Trimming stripped 1 base from V and 0 bases from J, with 8 bases between. This CDR3 is built from 14 residues. Here the CDR3 reads CASSLIGDSYEQYF. The DNA of the CDR3 is TGTGCCAGCAGCTTGATAGGGGACTCCTACGAGCAGTACTTC.

The chain carries TRBV10-2 and TRBJ1-6, with D possibly being TRBD1 (5 bases). The CDR3 consists of 14 residues. Looked up from germline, CDR1 is WSHSY and CDR2 is SAAADI. Between the trimmed V and J ends, which lost 2 bases and 13 bases, there was a span of 15 bases. This CDR3 is CASSERAGLSPLHF. DNA of the CDR3: TGCGCCAGCAGTGAGAGGGCAGGGCTGTCGCCCCTCCACTTT.

The V call is TRBV19, the J call TRBJ2-1; 9 positions match TRBD2. The CDR3 consists of 17 residues. Trimming removed 5 bases from V and 5 bases from J; junction bases left unmatched: 13. Germline lookup yields CDR1 LNHDA and CDR2 SQIVND (reference sequence). The CDR3 protein is CASSPESGLAKHNEQFF. As DNA, the CDR3 is TGTGCCAGTAGTCCCGAATCCGGACTAGCGAAGCACAATGAGCAGTTCTTC.

The chain uses TRBV5-5 and TRBJ1-2, with 7 bases matching TRBD1. Germline V lookup: CDR1 SGHKS, CDR2 YYEKEE (reference sequence). CDR3 size: 15 residues. V was pared by 0 bases and J by 3 bases, with 5 bases of the junction left unmatched. The CDR3 region is CASSLGRGPDYGYTF. CDR3 bases: TGTGCCAGCAGCTTGGGAAGGGGGCCTGACTATGGCTACACCTTC. The whole variable domain, remainder taken from reference TRBV5-5 and TRBJ1-2, is DAGVTQSPTHLIKTRGQQVTLRCSPISGHKSVSWYQQVLGQGPQFIFQYYEKEERGRGNFPDRFSARQFPNYSSELNVNALLLGDSALYLCASSLGRGPDYGYTFGSGTRLTVV.

The J gene is TRBJ2-1, the V gene TRBV28; possible D gene TRBD2, 6 bases. The CDR3 covers 15 residues. Looked up from germline, CDR1 is MDHEN and CDR2 is SYDVKM. V was clipped by 5 bases and J by 0 bases, with 11 bases between them. The chain's CDR3 is CASSQGGYSYNEQFF. For the CDR3, the DNA is TGTGCCAGCAGTCAGGGAGGCTACTCCTACAATGAGCAGTTCTTC.

Concerning this clone itself: One junction end does not reproduce the germline sequence, and a read error may be involved. The chain combines TRBV3-1 (or the pseudogene TRBV3-2) with TRBJ2-3, with TRBD2 matching 13 bases. The CDR3 runs to 16 residues. Germline V gene sequence: CDR1 LGHDT, CDR2 YNNKEL (reference sequence). CDR3 DNA sequence: TGTGCCAGCAGTCAAGGACTAGCGGGAGTCGCAGATACGCAGTATTTT. Its translation is CASSQGLAGVADTQYF.

This clone was seen once. CDR3 region: CASSYSGSVGNTIYF. The CDR3 DNA is TGTGCCAGCAGTTATAGTGGTTCCGTCGGAAACACCATATATTTT. The genes are TRBV6-6 and TRBJ1-3; D not certain. This CDR3 spans 15 amino acids. Between the trimmed V and J ends, which lost 3 bases and 4 bases, there was a span of 13 bases. Germline V CDR1 and CDR2: MNHNY, SVGAGI (reference sequence).

The chain couples TRBV5-6 to TRBJ1-1; D unresolved. CDR3 length: 12 amino acids. Trimming cost V 2 bases and J 0 bases, with 2 bases left between them. Germline CDR1 reads SGHDT; CDR2 reads YYEEEE. CDR3 sequence reads: CASSFVNTEAFF. The CDR3 DNA is TGTGCCAGCAGCTTCGTGAACACTGAAGCTTTCTTT. The whole variable domain, remainder taken from reference TRBV5-6 and TRBJ1-1, is DAGVTQSPTHLIKTRGQQVTLRCSPKSGHDTVSWYQQALGQGPQFIFQYYEEEERQRGNFPDRFSGHQFPNYSSELNVNALLLGDSALYLCASSFVNTEAFFGQGTRLTVV.

This rearrangement joins TRBV10-3 to TRBJ2-2, with 7 bases that match TRBD1. The CDR3 sequence is 17 residues long. Germline V gene lookup returns CDR1 ENHRY and CDR2 SYGVKD. After removal of 10 bases from V and 3 bases from J, the junction contained 17 bases not matched to a gene. CDR3 in amino acids: CATTPRSGTVDTGELFF. The CDR3 coding sequence is TGTGCCACCACCCCTAGATCCGGGACAGTCGACACCGGGGAGCTGTTTTTT.

Regarding this clone: Sequence at one end of the junction differs from germline and may be a read error. The J gene is TRBJ2-3, the V gene TRBV29-1; no clear D. This CDR3 region has 13 residues. Germline V gene data show CDR1 as SQVTM and CDR2 as ANQGSEA. CDR3 amino acids: CSVEDFSTDTQYF. CDR3 bases: TGCAGCGTAGAAGACTTTAGCACAGATACGCAGTATTTT.

This clone has a single count. The rearrangement uses TRBV9 and TRBJ2-1; tentative D call: TRBD2 (6 bases). CDR3 length equals 14 residues. CDR1 and CDR2 from the germline V gene are SGDLS and YYNGEE. The V and J ends lost 4 bases and 11 bases respectively, with 19 bases between them. CDR3: CASSPRLVPGKQFF. For the CDR3, the DNA is TGTGCCAGCAGCCCCCGACTAGTCCCCGGGAAGCAGTTCTTC.

The chain is built from TRBV5-1 and TRBJ2-2, with D maybe TRBD1 (6 bases). The CDR3 is 14 residues long. From germline, CDR1 is SGHRS and CDR2 YFSETQ. V was cut by 2 bases and J by 7 bases, with 12 bases left in between. In DNA, the CDR3 is TGCGCCAGCAGCTTATCAGGGGCGGACGGGGAGCTGTTTTTT. Its protein is CASSLSGADGELFF.